One T cell receptor (beta chain) is described in this entry. This clonotype has at least ten counts. This receptor's antigen is unknown. No base quality information exists; no much larger clone differs at one position. Library preparation used 5' RACE. The sequencing machine was an Illumina HiSeq 2000. A universal primer binding site was introduced by template switching, and a unique molecular identifier was present in the final cDNA, enabling accurate counting of TCR cDNA molecules. Specific primers in the conserved constant-segment region were used to synthesize first-strand cDNA for TCR alpha and beta chains. Each cDNA library was double barcoded, with a SMART-Mk sample barcode plus Illumina barcodes, to control for contamination. TruSeq adapter sequences, together with Illumina sample barcodes, were added in two successive PCR steps. Sequencing of the TCR alpha and beta cDNA libraries was done on the Illumina HiSeq platform using custom primers. As for the original processing: MiGEC processed the raw reads to extract unique molecular identifiers, while MiXCR was used to determine the CDR3 positions. For each individual, recombination models were inferred using an EM algorithm with the repgenHMM and IGoR tools. Shared clonotypes were analyzed with the tcR package in R, and sharing was normalized by the product of cloneset sizes. To study raw recombination free of thymic and clonal selection effects, out-of-frame nonproductive sequences were analyzed. TCRdb took the public reads, trimmed them with fastp at Q25, ran MiXCR for clone calling and kept in-frame beta chains. Each entry merges the rows of one CDR3 protein and shows their most common DNA and genes. The V and J calls come from TCRdb's annotation, not from the publication. Here the sample has fewer than 800,000 distinct CDR3 sequences; less than 9% occur a single time. The ten largest clones capture roughly 1.6% of the sample.

The CDR3 measures 18 amino acids from cysteine to phenylalanine. Only the CDR3 portion is preserved as DNA: 54 bases, with reading frame beginning at the first base. CDR1 and CDR2 are read off the germline V gene as SGHRS and YFSETQ. V and J are truncated by 3 bases and 0 bases respectively, leaving an intervening sequence of 21 bases. These data come from a study of identical twins (dated by TCRdb to between 2015 and 2016). Concerning the study at large: The study deep-sequenced TCR alpha and beta repertoires from monozygotic twins, unrelated adults of various ages and cord blood to test whether fetal clonotypes persist. To rule out contamination, replicate twin experiments were performed at different times with different library preparation protocols. Study-level results and caveats: A weaker excess of twin sharing was found in beta out-of-frame sequences because the signal-to-noise ratio was lowered by fewer shared sequences. Invariant T cells such as MAIT and iNKT could partly confound zero-insertion analyses, although diverse VJ usage argued against such confounding for most clonotypes. Compared with coincidental sharing between unrelated individuals, an excess of low generation-probability sequences was observed among out-of-frame TCR alpha sequences shared between twins. Fewer insertions were carried by abundant cord blood beta clonotypes; a weaker similar trend was observed in young adult naive repertoires, while no such trend was observed in memory repertoires. Recombination models systematically underestimated out-of-frame TCR alpha sharing in monozygotic twins but agreed with sharing between unrelated individuals. Because the same donors could not be followed over many years, conclusions were based on cross-sectional statistical analysis.

Every donor was a healthy Caucasian. Three pairs of female monozygotic twins, all aged roughly 18 to 30 years, made up the twin cohort. The RNA used for TCR libraries was isolated from peripheral blood mononuclear cells. These same data were also listed under a study on yellow fever vaccine responses in identical twins. The second publication reports: The T cell response to vaccination in identical twins was reported by the authors to appear partly convergent and partly personalized. The study precisely tracked vaccine-responding T cell clones in identical twins.

This receptor was identified in a woman younger than 30 in good health. The rearrangement combines TRBV5-1 with TRBJ1-2, with TRBD1 tentatively as D gene (5 bases match). The sample comprised PBMCs. The CDR3 sequence is CASSSTPGLRQSNYGYTF. The base sequence is TGCGCCAGCAGCTCGACACCGGGACTAAGACAATCTAACTATGGCTACACCTTC.